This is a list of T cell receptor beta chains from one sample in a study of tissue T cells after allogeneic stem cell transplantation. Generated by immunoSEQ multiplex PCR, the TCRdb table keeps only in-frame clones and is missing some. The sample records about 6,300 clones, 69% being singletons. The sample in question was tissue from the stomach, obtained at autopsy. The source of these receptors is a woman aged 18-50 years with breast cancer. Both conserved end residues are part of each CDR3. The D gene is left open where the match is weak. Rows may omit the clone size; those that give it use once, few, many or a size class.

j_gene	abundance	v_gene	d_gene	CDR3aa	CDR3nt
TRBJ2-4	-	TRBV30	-	CAWSSSGGNIQYF	TGTGCCTGGAGTTCCTCTGGCGGTAACATTCAGTACTTC
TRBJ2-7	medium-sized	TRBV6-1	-	CASSENIGGYEQYF	TGTGCCAGCAGTGAAAATATCGGGGGCTACGAGCAGTACTTC
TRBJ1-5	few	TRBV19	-	CASSNNDAGSQFGNQPQHF	TGTGCCAGTAGCAATAATGATGCGGGAAGTCAATTCGGCAATCAGCCCCAGCATTTT
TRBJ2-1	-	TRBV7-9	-	CASMPGTSGEQFF	TGTGCCAGCATGCCCGGCACGTCAGGGGAGCAGTTCTTC
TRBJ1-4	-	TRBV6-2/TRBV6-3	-	CASSYGRREKLFF	TGTGCCAGCAGTTACGGGAGACGTGAAAAACTGTTTTTT
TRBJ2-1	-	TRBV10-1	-	CASSDLRQAFDEQFF	TGCGCCAGCAGTGACTTGAGACAGGCATTCGATGAGCAGTTCTTC
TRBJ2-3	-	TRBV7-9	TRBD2	CASSLALAGVRDTQYF	TGTGCCAGCAGCTTAGCGTTAGCGGGAGTACGTGATACGCAGTATTTT
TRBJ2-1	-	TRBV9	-	CASSVGPGWQGEQFF	TGTGCCAGCAGCGTAGGGCCAGGGTGGCAGGGTGAGCAGTTCTTC
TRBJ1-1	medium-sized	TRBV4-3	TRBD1	CASSQFTGARAEAFF	TGCGCCAGCAGCCAATTTACAGGGGCTCGCGCTGAAGCTTTCTTT
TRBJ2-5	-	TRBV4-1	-	CASSQEGPGETQYF	TGCGCCAGCAGCCAAGAAGGCCCCGGGGAGACCCAGTACTTC
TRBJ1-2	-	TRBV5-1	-	CASARIDSNYGYTF	TGCGCCAGTGCCAGAATCGACAGCAACTATGGCTACACCTTC
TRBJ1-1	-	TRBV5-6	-	CASSLVTPRSTEAFF	TGTGCCAGCAGCTTGGTAACCCCAAGGAGCACTGAAGCTTTCTTT
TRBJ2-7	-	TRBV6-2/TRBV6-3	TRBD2	CASSYRTSGATEQYF	TGTGCCAGCAGTTACCGGACTAGCGGGGCCACCGAGCAGTACTTC
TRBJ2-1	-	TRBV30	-	CAWTRFDEQFF	TGTGCCTGGACTCGGTTCGATGAGCAGTTCTTC
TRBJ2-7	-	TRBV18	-	CASSPRQDSYEQYF	TGTGCCAGCTCACCCCGACAGGACTCCTACGAGCAGTACTTC
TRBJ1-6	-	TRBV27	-	CASSRGRSPLHF	TGTGCCAGCAGTCGGGGGCGGTCACCCCTCCACTTT
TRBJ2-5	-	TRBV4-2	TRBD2	CASSPVGTRAETQYF	TGTGCCAGCAGCCCTGTTGGGACTAGAGCAGAGACCCAGTACTTC
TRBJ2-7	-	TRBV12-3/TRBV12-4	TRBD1	CASRGQGASEQYF	TGTGCCAGCAGGGGACAGGGGGCGTCCGAGCAGTACTTC
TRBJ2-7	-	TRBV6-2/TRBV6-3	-	CASSYSIRVNLYEQYF	TGTGCCAGCAGTTACTCTATTCGGGTTAATCTCTACGAGCAGTACTTC
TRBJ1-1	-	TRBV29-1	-	CSVRGPNTEAFF	TGCAGCGTACGAGGACCGAACACTGAAGCTTTCTTT
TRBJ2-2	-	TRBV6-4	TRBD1	CASSDGTGGSGELFF	TGTGCCAGCAGTGACGGGACAGGGGGATCCGGGGAGCTGTTTTTT
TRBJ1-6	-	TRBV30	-	CAWSPRPHQTGFNSPLHF	TGTGCCTGGAGTCCCAGGCCCCATCAAACAGGGTTTAATTCACCCCTCCACTTT
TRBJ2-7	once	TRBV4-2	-	CASSRGTEAYF	TGTGCCAGCAGCCGGGGGACCGAAGCGTACTTC
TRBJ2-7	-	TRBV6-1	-	CASSEEFWYEQYF	TGTGCCAGCAGTGAAGAGTTTTGGTACGAGCAGTACTTC
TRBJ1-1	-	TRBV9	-	CASSRGYTEAFF	TGTGCCAGCTCTCGGGGTTACACTGAAGCTTTCTTT
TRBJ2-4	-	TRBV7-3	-	CASSSTQGIQYF	TGTGCCAGCAGCTCAACTCAAGGGATTCAGTACTTC
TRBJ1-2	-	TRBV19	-	CASSMRQVYGYTF	TGTGCCAGTAGTATGAGACAGGTGTATGGCTACACCTTC
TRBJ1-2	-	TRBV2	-	CASIAFRGYGYTF	TGTGCCAGCATTGCCTTCCGGGGCTATGGCTACACCTTC
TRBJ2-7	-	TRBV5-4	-	CASSFRGISYEQYF	TGTGCCAGCAGCTTCCGCGGGATTTCCTACGAGCAGTACTTC
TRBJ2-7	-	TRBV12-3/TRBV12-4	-	CASSFRPNEQYF	TGTGCCAGCAGTTTTCGGCCAAACGAGCAGTACTTC
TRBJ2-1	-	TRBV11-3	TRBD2	CASSPTRGGEQFF	TGTGCCAGCAGCCCCACCCGGGGGGGCGAGCAGTTCTTC
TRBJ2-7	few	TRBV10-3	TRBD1	CAISAGQGAPYEQYF	TGTGCCATCAGCGCTGGACAGGGGGCGCCCTACGAGCAGTACTTC
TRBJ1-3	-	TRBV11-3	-	CASSSGEAGNTIYF	TGTGCCAGCAGCTCTGGAGAAGCTGGAAACACCATATATTTT
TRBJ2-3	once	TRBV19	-	CASLPEPQSGTDTQYF	TGTGCCAGCCTTCCTGAGCCACAATCAGGCACAGATACGCAGTATTTT
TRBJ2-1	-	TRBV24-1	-	CATSEVGDSYNEQFF	TGTGCCACCAGTGAGGTAGGGGACTCCTACAATGAGCAGTTCTTC
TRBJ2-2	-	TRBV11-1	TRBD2	CASSSRTSGGDGELFF	TGTGCCAGCAGCTCCCGGACTAGCGGGGGGGACGGGGAGCTGTTTTTT
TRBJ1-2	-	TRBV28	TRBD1	CASSPAGTGGYTF	TGTGCCAGCAGTCCCGCCGGGACAGGAGGCTACACCTTC
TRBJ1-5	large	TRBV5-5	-	CASSLRDGNQPQHF	TGTGCCAGCAGCTTAAGGGATGGCAATCAGCCCCAGCATTTT
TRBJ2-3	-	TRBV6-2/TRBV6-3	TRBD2	CASSPSGRGTDTQYF	TGTGCCAGCAGTCCCAGCGGGAGGGGGACAGATACGCAGTATTTT
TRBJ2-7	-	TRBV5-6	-	CASSNMAGRYEQYF	TGTGCCAGCAGCAACATGGCGGGACGCTACGAGCAGTACTTC
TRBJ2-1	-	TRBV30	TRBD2	CASPGGSSYNEQFF	TGTGCCTCCCCGGGAGGGAGCTCCTACAATGAGCAGTTCTTC
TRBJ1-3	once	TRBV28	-	CASSPPTGSGNTIYF	TGTGCCAGCAGTCCACCAACAGGGTCGGGAAACACCATATATTTT
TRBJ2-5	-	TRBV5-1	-	CASSPVGAAGETQYF	TGCGCCAGCAGCCCAGTCGGGGCCGCCGGTGAGACCCAGTACTTC
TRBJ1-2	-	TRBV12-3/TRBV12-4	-	CASSKDGVDSYTF	TGTGCCAGCAGTAAGGACGGCGTAGACAGCTACACCTTC
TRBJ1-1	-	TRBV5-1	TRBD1	CASSVTGAGGTEAFF	TGCGCCAGCAGCGTAACAGGGGCGGGAGGCACTGAAGCTTTCTTT
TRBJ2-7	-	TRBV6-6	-	CASSRGADYEQYF	TGTGCCAGCTCGAGGGGCGCCGACTACGAGCAGTACTTC
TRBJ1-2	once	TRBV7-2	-	CASSLRGGNYGYTF	TGTGCCAGCAGCTTAAGGGGGGGAAACTATGGCTACACCTTC
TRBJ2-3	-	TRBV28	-	CASSMNHKGQYF	TGTGCCAGCAGTATGAACCACAAGGGGCAGTATTTT
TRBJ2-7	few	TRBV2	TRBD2	CASSESREVNYEQYF	TGTGCCAGCAGTGAAAGTCGGGAGGTCAACTACGAGCAGTACTTC
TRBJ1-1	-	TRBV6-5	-	CASSYLRAGGTEAFF	TGTGCCAGCAGTTACCTCAGGGCGGGAGGTACTGAAGCTTTCTTT
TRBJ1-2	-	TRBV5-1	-	CASSQSTGNYGYTF	TGCGCCAGCAGCCAATCTACAGGGAACTATGGCTACACCTTC
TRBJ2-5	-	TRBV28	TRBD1	CASSKDRKETQYF	TGTGCCAGCAGCAAGGACAGGAAAGAGACCCAGTACTTC
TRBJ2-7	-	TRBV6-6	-	CASSYSRDIDEQYF	TGTGCCAGCAGTTACTCCAGGGATATCGACGAGCAGTACTTC
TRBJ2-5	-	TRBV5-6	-	CASSLITLPGSQYF	TGTGCCAGCAGCTTAATTACACTCCCCGGGTCCCAGTACTTC